This is a list of T cell receptor beta chains from one sample in a study of shared T cell receptors in the human thymus. Data came from immunoSEQ multiplex PCR; TCRdb stores just in-frame clones and leaves some out. The sample comprises approximately 660,000 clones, around 89% of which are singletons, and around 0.0099% rests with the top ten. The same data also went into a second study, on human thymus T cells.

What was sequenced was thymocytes. All receptors come from a boy less than two years old with a congenital heart defect. CDR3s include the opening cysteine and the closing phenylalanine or tryptophan. A D gene is named only where the DNA matches it firmly. For some rows the clone size is stated as once, few or many, or as a class when expanded; others skip it.

D: NA
V: TRBV5-1
size: NA
J: TRBJ1-4
CDR3: CASSLSTGTNEKLFF
DNA: TGCGCCAGCAGCTTATCGACAGGAACTAATGAAAAACTGTTTTTT

D: NA
V: TRBV27
size: once
J: TRBJ2-7
CDR3: CASSIWGDEQYF
DNA: TGTGCCAGCAGCATCTGGGGGGACGAGCAGTACTTC

D: NA
V: TRBV25-1
size: NA
J: TRBJ2-7
CDR3: CASSPYEDSYEQYF
DNA: TGTGCCAGCAGTCCGTATGAGGACTCCTACGAGCAGTACTTC

D: TRBD1
V: TRBV30
size: NA
J: TRBJ2-1
CDR3: CAWSVWTGAYEQFF
DNA: TGTGCCTGGAGTGTCTGGACAGGGGCTTATGAGCAGTTCTTC

D: NA
V: TRBV15
size: once
J: TRBJ2-2
CDR3: CATSRDLLGSTGELFF
DNA: TGTGCCACCAGCAGGGACTTACTAGGAAGCACCGGGGAGCTGTTTTTT

D: NA
V: TRBV6-1
size: NA
J: TRBJ1-2
CDR3: CASSEATGSNYGYTF
DNA: TGTGCCAGCAGTGAAGCGACAGGTAGCAACTATGGCTACACCTTC

D: TRBD2
V: TRBV5-1
size: NA
J: TRBJ2-3
CDR3: CASSLTSGSTDTQYF
DNA: TGCGCCAGCAGCTTGACTAGCGGGAGCACAGATACGCAGTATTTT

D: TRBD1
V: TRBV6-6
size: NA
J: TRBJ1-5
CDR3: CASSKGQGGNQPQHF
DNA: TGTGCCAGCAGTAAGGGACAGGGTGGCAATCAGCCCCAGCATTTT

D: TRBD2
V: TRBV15
size: NA
J: TRBJ2-7
CDR3: CATSRDMGLPSYEQYF
DNA: TGTGCCACCAGCAGAGATATGGGACTACCTTCCTACGAGCAGTACTTC

D: TRBD1
V: TRBV2
size: once
J: TRBJ1-1
CDR3: CASSEPIMTANYRGDNTEAFF
DNA: TGTGCCAGCAGTGAACCGATCATGACAGCCAATTACAGGGGCGACAACACTGAAGCTTTCTTT

D: NA
V: TRBV7-3
size: NA
J: TRBJ1-1
CDR3: CASSPLHGVTEAFF
DNA: TGTGCCAGCAGCCCCCTCCACGGGGTCACTGAAGCTTTCTTT

D: TRBD1
V: TRBV9
size: NA
J: TRBJ2-3
CDR3: CASSVTRTGIGTDTQYF
DNA: TGTGCCAGCAGCGTGACCCGGACAGGGATTGGTACAGATACGCAGTATTTT

D: NA
V: TRBV7-9
size: few
J: TRBJ2-1
CDR3: CASSLGSPTGSYNEQFF
DNA: TGTGCCAGCAGCTTAGGTAGTCCGACGGGCTCCTACAATGAGCAGTTCTTC

D: NA
V: TRBV6-1
size: NA
J: TRBJ2-2
CDR3: CASRRRKDTGELFF
DNA: TGTGCCAGCAGGAGGAGGAAGGACACCGGGGAGCTGTTTTTT

D: TRBD1
V: TRBV5-6
size: NA
J: TRBJ2-7
CDR3: CASSSGQGTHEQYF
DNA: TGTGCCAGCAGCTCGGGACAGGGTACCCACGAGCAGTACTTC

D: NA
V: TRBV13
size: NA
J: TRBJ1-2
CDR3: CASSSGEAPDGYTF
DNA: TGTGCCAGCAGCTCCGGGGAAGCACCCGACGGCTACACCTTC

D: TRBD2
V: TRBV28
size: NA
J: TRBJ2-1
CDR3: CASSLSSRGRDNEQFF
DNA: TGTGCCAGCAGTTTATCCTCGCGGGGGAGAGACAATGAGCAGTTCTTC

D: NA
V: TRBV4-3
size: NA
J: TRBJ2-3
CDR3: CASSPSSTDTQYF
DNA: TGCGCCAGCAGCCCCTCTAGCACAGATACGCAGTATTTT

D: NA
V: TRBV28
size: NA
J: TRBJ1-6
CDR3: CASSSRSPPLHF
DNA: TGTGCCAGCAGTTCTCGGAGTCCACCCCTCCACTTT

D: TRBD1
V: TRBV27
size: NA
J: TRBJ2-7
CDR3: CASSSTPEGGGGEQYF
DNA: TGTGCCAGCAGTTCTACCCCAGAAGGGGGCGGAGGAGAGCAGTACTTC

D: NA
V: TRBV18
size: few
J: TRBJ2-4
CDR3: CASSPSGEEDIQYF
DNA: TGTGCCAGCTCACCATCAGGGGAAGAAGACATTCAGTACTTC

D: NA
V: TRBV7-6
size: NA
J: TRBJ2-1
CDR3: CASSLEFSWVYNEQFF
DNA: TGTGCCAGCAGCTTAGAATTTAGCTGGGTGTACAATGAGCAGTTCTTC